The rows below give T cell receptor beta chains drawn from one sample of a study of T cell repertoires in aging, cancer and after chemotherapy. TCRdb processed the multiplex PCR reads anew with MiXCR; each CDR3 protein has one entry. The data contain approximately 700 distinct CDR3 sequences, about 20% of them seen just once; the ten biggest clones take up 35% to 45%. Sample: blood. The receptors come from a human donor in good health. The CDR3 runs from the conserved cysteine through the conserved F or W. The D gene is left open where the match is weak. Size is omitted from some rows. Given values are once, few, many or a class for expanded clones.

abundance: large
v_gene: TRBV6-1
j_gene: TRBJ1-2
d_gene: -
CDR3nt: TGTGCCAGCAGTGAACGGATGGCGGTAGGGCTAAGAACCTTC
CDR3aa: CASSERMAVGLRTF

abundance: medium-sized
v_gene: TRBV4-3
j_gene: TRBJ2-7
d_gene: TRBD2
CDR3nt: TGCGCCAGCAGCCAGCGGGGGGATTACGAGCAGTACTTC
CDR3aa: CASSQRGDYEQYF

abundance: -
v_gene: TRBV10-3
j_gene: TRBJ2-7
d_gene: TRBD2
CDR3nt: TGTGCCAGCAGTTACGAATCGGGAGGGCCCTCCGAGCAGTACTTC
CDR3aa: CASSYESGGPSEQYF

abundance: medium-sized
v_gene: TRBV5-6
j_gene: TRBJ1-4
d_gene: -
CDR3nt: TGTGCCAGCAGCTTGGCTGGGGCAAATGAAAAACTGTTTTTT
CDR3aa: CASSLAGANEKLFF

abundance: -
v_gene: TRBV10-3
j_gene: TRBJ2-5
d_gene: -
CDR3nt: TGTGCCATCAGTGGGTCTCGGGCAGGGGGGAAAGAGACCCAGTACTTC
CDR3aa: CAISGSRAGGKETQYF

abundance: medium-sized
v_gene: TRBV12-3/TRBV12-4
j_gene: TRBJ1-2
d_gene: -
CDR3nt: TGTGCCAGCAGTGAAACATTGAACTATGGCTACACCTTC
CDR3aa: CASSETLNYGYTF

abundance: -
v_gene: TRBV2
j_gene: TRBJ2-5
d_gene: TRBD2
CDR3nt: TGTGCCAGCAGTCTAAACGGGGGGGCGGTACGGGAAGAGACCCAGTACTTC
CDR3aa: CASSLNGGAVREETQYF

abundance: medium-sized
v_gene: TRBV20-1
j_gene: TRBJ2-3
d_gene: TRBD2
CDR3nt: TGCAGTGCTCACTTAACGCCTAGCGGGAGGATACATACGCAGTATTTT
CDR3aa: CSAHLTPSGRIHTQYF

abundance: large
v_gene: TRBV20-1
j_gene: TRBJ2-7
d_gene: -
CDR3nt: TGCAGTGCGAGGGACGACTACGAGCAGTACTTC
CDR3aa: CSARDDYEQYF

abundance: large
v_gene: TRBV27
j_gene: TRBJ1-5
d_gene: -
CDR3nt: TGTGCCAGCAGTACTCAAAATAGCAATCAGCCCCAGCATTTT
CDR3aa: CASSTQNSNQPQHF

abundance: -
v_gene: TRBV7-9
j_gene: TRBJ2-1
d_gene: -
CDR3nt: TGTGCCAGCAGCTTATCCGGGATCCGCCTCTCCTACAATGAGCAGTTCTTC
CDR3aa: CASSLSGIRLSYNEQFF

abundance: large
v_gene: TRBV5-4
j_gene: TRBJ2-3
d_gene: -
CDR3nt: TGTGCCAGCAGCTTTATTTCTGATACGCAGTATTTT
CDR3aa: CASSFISDTQYF

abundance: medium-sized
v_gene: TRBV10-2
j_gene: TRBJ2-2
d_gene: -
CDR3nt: TGCGCCAGCAGTGTTTACGGCGGGGAGCTGTTTTTT
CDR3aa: CASSVYGGELFF

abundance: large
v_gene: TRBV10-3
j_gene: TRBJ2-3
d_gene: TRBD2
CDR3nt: TGTGCCATCAGTATACTAGCGGGGGGCTCCACAGATACGCAGTATTTT
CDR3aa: CAISILAGGSTDTQYF

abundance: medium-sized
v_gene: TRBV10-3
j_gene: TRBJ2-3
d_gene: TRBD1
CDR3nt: TGTGCCATCAGTCCCCTACCGGGACAGGCGGCAGATACGCAGTATTTT
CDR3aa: CAISPLPGQAADTQYF

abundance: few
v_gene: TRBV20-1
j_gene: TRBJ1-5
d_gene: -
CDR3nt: TGCAGTGCTTGGGAGGACCCCAATCAGCCCCAGCATTTT
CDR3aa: CSAWEDPNQPQHF

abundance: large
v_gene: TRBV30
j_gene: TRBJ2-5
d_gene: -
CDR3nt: TGTGCCTGGAGCCCGGGAACCCTCCAAGAGACCCAGTACTTC
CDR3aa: CAWSPGTLQETQYF

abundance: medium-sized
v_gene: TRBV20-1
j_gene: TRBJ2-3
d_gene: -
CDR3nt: TGCAGTGCTAGAGGACTAGAGGCAGTAGATACGCAGTATTTT
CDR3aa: CSARGLEAVDTQYF

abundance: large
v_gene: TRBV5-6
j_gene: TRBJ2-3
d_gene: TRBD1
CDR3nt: TGTGCCAGCAGCTCCCCGGGACAGATAGCGACCACAGATACGCAGTATTTT
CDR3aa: CASSSPGQIATTDTQYF

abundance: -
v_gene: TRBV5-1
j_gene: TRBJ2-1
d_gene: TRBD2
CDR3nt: TGCGCCAGCAGCTGGAGACTAGCGGGGGGGAACAATGAGCAGTTCTTC
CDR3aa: CASSWRLAGGNNEQFF

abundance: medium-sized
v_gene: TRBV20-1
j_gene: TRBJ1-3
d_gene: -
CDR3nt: TGCAGTGCTAGAAAAGAGGGGATCTCTGGAAACACCATATATTTT
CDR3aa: CSARKEGISGNTIYF

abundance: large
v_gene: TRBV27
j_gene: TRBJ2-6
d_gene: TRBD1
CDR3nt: TGTGCCAGCAGTTTTAAGGGACAGGGGTTCTCTGGGGCCAACGTCCTGACTTTC
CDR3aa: CASSFKGQGFSGANVLTF

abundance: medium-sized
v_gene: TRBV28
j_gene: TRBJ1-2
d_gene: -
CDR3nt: TGTGCCAGCAGTTCCCAACGCGGCCCTTCCTTCTATGGCTACACCTTC
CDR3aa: CASSSQRGPSFYGYTF

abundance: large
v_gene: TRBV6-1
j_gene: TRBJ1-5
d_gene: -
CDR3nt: TGTGCCAGCAATCAGGGCTCCCTGGGGCAGCCCCAGCATTTT
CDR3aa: CASNQGSLGQPQHF

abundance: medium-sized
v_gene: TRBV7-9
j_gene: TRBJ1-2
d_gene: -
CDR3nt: TGTGCCAGCAGCTCTGACAGCCGCTATGGCTACACCTTC
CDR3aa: CASSSDSRYGYTF

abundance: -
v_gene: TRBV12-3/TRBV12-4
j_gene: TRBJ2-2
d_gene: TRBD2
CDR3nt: TGTGCCAGCAGTGCCCTCGGGGGGGCGAACACCGGGGAGCTGTTTTTT
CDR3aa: CASSALGGANTGELFF

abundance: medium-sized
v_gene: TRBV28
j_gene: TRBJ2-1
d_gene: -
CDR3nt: TGTGCCAGCGCCCCAGGGGCTAGCGGATTCTACAATGAGCAGTTCTTC
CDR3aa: CASAPGASGFYNEQFF

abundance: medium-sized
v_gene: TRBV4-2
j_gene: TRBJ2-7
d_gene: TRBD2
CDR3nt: TGTGCCAGCAGCCGAGCTAGCGGGGGGGCCTACGAGCAGTACTTC
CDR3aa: CASSRASGGAYEQYF

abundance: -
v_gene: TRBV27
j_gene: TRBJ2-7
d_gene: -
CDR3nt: TGTGCCAGCAGTGCCTCACCCTACGAGCAGTACTTC
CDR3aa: CASSASPYEQYF

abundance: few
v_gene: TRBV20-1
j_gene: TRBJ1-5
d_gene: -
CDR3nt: TGCAGTGTTAGGACCGGCCGGGGAGGCAATCAGCCCCAGCATTTT
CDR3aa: CSVRTGRGGNQPQHF

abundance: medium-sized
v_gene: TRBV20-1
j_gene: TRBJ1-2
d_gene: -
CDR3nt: TGCAGTGCCAAGGACAGCCTCAAGGGCTACACCTTC
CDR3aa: CSAKDSLKGYTF

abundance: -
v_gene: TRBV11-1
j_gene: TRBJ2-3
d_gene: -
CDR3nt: TGTGCCAGCAGCTGGTTTACCACAGATACGCAGTATTTT
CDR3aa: CASSWFTTDTQYF

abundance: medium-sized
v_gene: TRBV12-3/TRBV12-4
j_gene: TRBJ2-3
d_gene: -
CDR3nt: TGTGCCAGCAGTTCGTGGGGGTCAAGTACAGATACGCAGTATTTT
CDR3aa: CASSSWGSSTDTQYF

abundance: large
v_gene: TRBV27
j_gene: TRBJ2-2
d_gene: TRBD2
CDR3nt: TGTGCCAGCAGTCACTTAGCGGGAGTAGGGCCCGGGGAGCTGTTTTTT
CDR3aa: CASSHLAGVGPGELFF

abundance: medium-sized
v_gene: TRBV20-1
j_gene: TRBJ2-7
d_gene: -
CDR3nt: TGCAGTGCTAGAGAAGTTCTAGGGACCTACGAGCAGTACTTC
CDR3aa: CSAREVLGTYEQYF

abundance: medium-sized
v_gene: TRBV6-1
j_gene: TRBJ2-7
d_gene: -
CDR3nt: TGTGCCAGCAGTCTAGAGACTAGTCCTACCTACGAGCAGTACTTC
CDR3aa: CASSLETSPTYEQYF

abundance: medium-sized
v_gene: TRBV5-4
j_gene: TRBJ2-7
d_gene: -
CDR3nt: TGTGCCAGCAGCTTCCCCGAGGGGGACTACGAGCAGTACTTC
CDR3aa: CASSFPEGDYEQYF

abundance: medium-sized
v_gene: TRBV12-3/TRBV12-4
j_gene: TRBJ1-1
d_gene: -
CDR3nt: TGTGCCAGCAGTTTAGGGACGCTGAGGACTGAAGCTTTCTTT
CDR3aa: CASSLGTLRTEAFF

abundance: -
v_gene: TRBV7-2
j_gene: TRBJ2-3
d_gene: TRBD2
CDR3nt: TGTGCCAGCAGCCACCTGACCGGGACTAGCGGAACTAGCACAGATACGCAGTATTTT
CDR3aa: CASSHLTGTSGTSTDTQYF

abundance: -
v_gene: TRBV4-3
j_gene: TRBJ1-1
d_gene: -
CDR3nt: TGCGCCAGCAGCCAAGCGCTGGCAGGAGCCACTGAAGCTTTCTTT
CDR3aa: CASSQALAGATEAFF

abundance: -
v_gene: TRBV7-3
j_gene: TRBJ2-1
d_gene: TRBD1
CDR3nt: TGTGCCAGCAGCTTAGCAGGGGGTCACAATGAGCAGTTCTTC
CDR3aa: CASSLAGGHNEQFF

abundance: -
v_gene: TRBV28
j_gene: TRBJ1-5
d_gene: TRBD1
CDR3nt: TGTGCCAGCACCACACAGGGACAGGGAGTGGGACAGCCCCAGCATTTT
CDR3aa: CASTTQGQGVGQPQHF

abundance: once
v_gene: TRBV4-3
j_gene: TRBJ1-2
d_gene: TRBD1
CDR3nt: TGCGCCAGCAGCCAGACCCAGGGGGGCTATGGCTACACCTTC
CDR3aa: CASSQTQGGYGYTF